These 13 T cell receptor beta chains were sequenced from one sample in a study of neurological immune-mediated disorders. From the 5' RACE reads, TCRdb called clonotypes with MiXCR, one entry per CDR3 protein. The sample shows about 44,000 distinct CDR3 sequences, roughly 21% of them seen only once. The time point here: technical triplicate 3. The sequenced sample was PBMCs. Receptors originate from a man in his sixties with HTLV-1-associated myelopathy (HAM/TSP).

This clonotype was observed at least ten times. The chain recombines TRBV29-1 with TRBJ2-3; 7 bases are shared with TRBD1. Unmatched junction bases numbered 3, after V lost 1 base and J lost 2 bases. This CDR3 has 14 residues. The germline V gene has CDR1 SQVTM and CDR2 ANQGSEA. In DNA form, the CDR3 reads TGCAGCGTTGAAGGAGGGGGCCACACAGATACGCAGTATTTT. Protein product: CSVEGGGHTDTQYF.

Ten or more counts support this clonotype. The V gene is TRBV2, the J gene TRBJ2-1, with TRBD2 as a possible D gene (5 bases). The CDR3 length is 14 residues. The V end lost 7 bases, the J end lost 0 bases, and 10 bases lay between the germline ends. Per germline, CDR1 SNHLY and CDR2 FYNNEI. For the CDR3, the DNA is TGTGCCAGCATCCGGGAACCCTCCTACAATGAGCAGTTCTTC. Amino acids: CASIREPSYNEQFF.

This chain links TRBV20-1 with TRBJ2-7, with TRBD2 identical over 14 bases. The CDR3 has 16 amino acids. Germline CDR1 DFQATT, CDR2 SNEGSKA (reference sequence). Trimming removed 2 bases from V and 3 bases from J; junction bases left unmatched: 6. The CDR3 DNA reads TGCAGTGCTAGACAAAGACTAGCGGGGGGGCGCTACGAGCAGTACTTC. Its translation: CSARQRLAGGRYEQYF.

The CDR3 nucleotides read TGCGCCAGCAGGGCTAGCGGGGGGGCCGTTGAAGAGACCCAGTACTTC. Its translation: CASRASGGAVEETQYF. The genes are TRBV5-1 and TRBJ2-5; the match to TRBD2 covers 12 bases. Germline CDR1 and CDR2: SGHRS and YFSETQ. The CDR3 extends over 16 amino acids. The ends lost 5 bases at V and 3 bases at J; junction bases unmatched: 8.

This clonotype was found many times. The chain combines TRBV7-9 with TRBJ2-7, with a weak D call TRBD2 (6 bases). Germline CDR1 is SEHNR and CDR2 is FQNEAQ (reference sequence). V gave up 1 base and J gave up 7 bases, with 17 bases separating them. This CDR3 has 15 residues. The CDR3 region is CASSLGTSVAGEQYF. Written as DNA, the CDR3 is TGTGCCAGCAGCTTAGGGACGTCGGTGGCGGGGGAGCAGTACTTC.

In this sample, this clonotype turned up many times. The genes are TRBV10-2 and TRBJ2-3; D may match TRBD1 or TRBD2 (5 bases each). Germline CDR1 WSHSY, CDR2 SAAADI. The CDR3 sequence is 14 residues long. V lost 5 bases, J lost 2 bases, and 11 bases lay in between. CDR3 sequence (DNA): TGCGCCAGCAGTAGGGACCATCTCACAGATACGCAGTATTTT. Translated, it gives CASSRDHLTDTQYF.

As for this clonotype: A read error may account for a junction end that differs from germline. The chain employs TRBV12-3 or TRBV12-4 and TRBJ1-2; the D gene is possibly TRBD1 (5 bases). The CDR3 loop spans 13 amino acids. The CDR3 DNA follows: TGTGCCAGTAGCCCAGAGGGGATCCATGGCTGCACCTTC. Translation gives CASSPEGIHGCTF.

This clonotype has a count of ten or more. V usage is TRBV20-1 and J usage is TRBJ2-7; TRBD2 matches at 7 bases. J gave up 0 bases and V 2 bases, and 10 bases lay outside the gene matches. The CDR3 is made up of 16 amino acids. CDR1 and CDR2 (germline): DFQATT, SNEGSKA (reference sequence). This CDR3 is CSARHVSSGSSYEQYF. CDR3 in DNA: TGCAGTGCTAGACACGTCTCTAGCGGATCCTCCTACGAGCAGTACTTC.

This clonotype has at least ten counts. This chain uses TRBV3-1 with TRBJ2-1, with TRBD1 matching 7 bases. V was pared by 0 bases and J by 9 bases, with 2 bases of the junction left unmatched. CDR3 length equals 13 residues. Germline V gene sequence: CDR1 LGHDT, CDR2 YNNKEL (reference sequence). CDR3 nucleotides: TGTGCCAGCAGCCAAGACCGACAGGGTGAGCAGTTCTTC. Translated: CASSQDRQGEQFF.

This clonotype was counted at least ten times. The chain joins TRBV20-1 to TRBJ2-1, with D maybe TRBD2 (6 bases). Germline CDR1 DFQATT, CDR2 SNEGSKA (reference sequence). The germline V and J ends were trimmed by 3 bases and 5 bases, with 17 bases remaining between them. The CDR3 extends over 15 amino acids. The CDR3 loop is CSASSGPYTHNEQFF. DNA for the CDR3: TGCAGTGCTAGTAGCGGCCCATATACCCACAATGAGCAGTTCTTC.

There are many counts of this clonotype. CDR3 DNA: TGCGCCAGCAGCTACGTCCCCGGCACTGGAAACACCATATATTTT. Residues: CASSYVPGTGNTIYF. The chain recombines TRBV5-1 with TRBJ1-3; the D is unclear. The germline V gene encodes CDR1 SGHRS and CDR2 YFSETQ. This CDR3 spans 15 amino acids. V was trimmed by 3 bases and J by 2 bases, leaving 12 bases between them.

The table lists this clonotype with many counts. The chain combines TRBV20-1 with TRBJ2-3; 12 bases agree with TRBD2. Germline CDR1 and CDR2: DFQATT and SNEGSKA (reference sequence). V shed 1 base and J 3 bases; nucleotides not matched to a gene: 2. The CDR3 consists of 15 residues. CDR3 nucleotides: TGCAGTGCTAGAGGGCTAGCGGGGGGGACAGATACGCAGTATTTT. It codes for CSARGLAGGTDTQYF.

This clonotype was counted ten times or more. The genes are TRBV3-1 and TRBJ1-1; a weak D match, TRBD1 (6 bases). V lost 1 base to trimming and J lost 5 bases, with 11 bases between them. The CDR3 spans 14 residues. From germline, CDR1 is LGHDT and CDR2 YNNKEL (reference sequence). The CDR3 sequence: CASSQAGTKTEAFF. The CDR3 coding sequence is TGTGCCAGCAGCCAAGCCGGGACAAAGACTGAAGCTTTCTTT.